Each of the 27 T cell receptor beta chains below was sequenced from the same sample in a study of graft-versus-host responses after intestinal transplantation. Generated by immunoSEQ multiplex PCR, the TCRdb table keeps only in-frame clones and is missing some. The sample shows 96,000 or so clones, roughly 90% of them seen only once. Their antigens are not known. The source was unstimulated CD4+ T cells sorted from spleen or lymph node cells, collected before intestinal transplant. Receptors were obtained from a human donor who received an intestinal transplant.

The gene calls are TRBV5-1 and TRBJ2-5, with 8 nucleotides matching TRBD2. The CDR3 length is 13 residues. V shed 2 bases, J shed 5 bases, and the junction held 2 bases outside the gene matches. Germline loops: CDR1 SGHRS, CDR2 YFSETQ. The CDR3: CASSFGGGETQYF. CDR3 DNA: TGCGCCAGCAGCTTTGGCGGGGGGGAGACCCAGTACTTC.

The chain combines TRBV4-1 with TRBJ2-7; 7 bases fit TRBD1. Trimming at V came to 0 bases and at J to 5 bases, leaving 13 bases not matched to a gene. The germline V gene encodes CDR1 MGHRA and CDR2 YSYEKL. The CDR3 loop spans 17 amino acids. This chain's CDR3 is CASSQEGLQGVRNEQYF. CDR3 DNA sequence: TGCGCCAGCAGCCAAGAAGGTCTCCAGGGGGTTAGGAACGAGCAGTACTTC.

The chain couples TRBV7-2 to TRBJ2-5; D unresolved. The CDR3 loop spans 13 amino acids. Germline assignment: CDR1 SGHTA and CDR2 FQGNSA. The V gene lost 3 bases and the J gene lost 5 bases, with 10 bases spanning the gap. For the CDR3, the DNA is TGTGCCAGCAGCTTTTCACACCCCGAGACCCAGTACTTC. Translation: CASSFSHPETQYF.

The V gene is TRBV6-5, the J gene TRBJ1-3; the D is unclear. This CDR3 contains 16 residues. Trimming took off 0 bases at V and 0 bases at J, with 9 bases between the two ends. Germline CDR1 is MNHEY and CDR2 is SVGAGI. The CDR3 here is CASSYSPEGSGNTIYF. In nucleotides, the CDR3 is TGTGCCAGCAGTTACTCGCCAGAGGGCTCTGGAAACACCATATATTTT.

This sequence joins TRBV7-2 and TRBJ2-7; 9 bases align to TRBD2. CDR3 length: 15 amino acids. V was clipped by 0 bases and J by 5 bases; unmatched bases: 5. Germline CDR1 reads SGHTA; CDR2 reads FQGNSA. CDR3 nucleotides: TGTGCCAGCAGCTTAGCGGGTAGCGGGAGCCACGAGCAGTACTTC. Translating gives CASSLAGSGSHEQYF.

The V call is TRBV2, the J call TRBJ1-5; 7 nucleotides align to TRBD1. Germline V gene sequence: CDR1 SNHLY, CDR2 FYNNEI. The CDR3 sequence is 14 residues long. The J segment lost 4 bases and the V segment lost 3 bases, leaving 3 bases of the junction unmatched. The CDR3 here is CASSEAGGNQPQHF. The CDR3 DNA reads as TGTGCCAGCAGTGAGGCAGGGGGTAATCAGCCCCAGCATTTT.

This clone occurred once. The chain employs TRBV15 and TRBJ2-1, with a tentative D call TRBD2 (6 bases). V was cut by 3 bases and J by 7 bases, with 16 bases left in between. Germline V gene sequence: CDR1 LNHNV, CDR2 YYDKDF (reference sequence). The CDR3 length is 15 residues. Here the CDR3 reads CATSSVWREGNEQFF. As DNA, the CDR3 is TGTGCCACCAGCAGCGTGTGGCGGGAAGGGAATGAGCAGTTCTTC.

The chain links TRBV9 to TRBJ2-5; TRBD2 matches at 7 bases. This CDR3 comprises 15 residues. J was trimmed by 1 base and V by 0 bases; bases with no gene match: 3. Germline CDR1 and CDR2: SGDLS and YYNGEE. DNA for the CDR3: TGTGCCAGCAGCGTAGGGGAGGGCTTCCAAGAGACCCAGTACTTC. It translates to CASSVGEGFQETQYF. The full variable domain, completed using reference TRBV9 and TRBJ2-5, is DSGVTQTPKHLITATGQRVTLRCSPRSGDLSVYWYQQSLDQGLQFLIQYYNGEERAKGNILERFSAQQFPDLHSELNLSSLELGDSALYFCASSVGEGFQETQYFGPGTRLLVL.

The CDR3 sequence: CASSPGGGYEQYF. The CDR3 DNA follows: TGTGCCAGCAGCCCGGGGGGGGGTTATGAGCAGTACTTC. The chain employs TRBV5-4 and TRBJ2-7; 8 nucleotides line up with TRBD2. The trim removed 4 bases at V and 7 bases at J, leaving 7 bases unmatched. The CDR3 totals 13 residues. Germline CDR1 and CDR2: SGHNT and YYREEE (reference sequence). Looking up the rest from reference TRBV5-4 and TRBJ2-7 gives the full variable domain: ETGVTQSPTHLIKTRGQQVTLRCSSQSGHNTVSWYQQALGQGPQFIFQYYREEENGRGNFPPRFSGLQFPNYSSELNVNALELDDSALYLCASSPGGGYEQYFGPGTRLTVT.

This clone was recorded only once. The genes are TRBV28 and TRBJ2-7; TRBD2 agrees at 7 bases. V was clipped by 5 bases and J by 4 bases; unmatched bases: 14. CDR1 MDHEN and CDR2 SYDVKM come from the germline V gene. The CDR3 runs to 16 residues. CDR3 in amino acids: CASSRPFYRGVYEQYF. The CDR3 nucleotides read TGTGCCAGCAGTCGGCCTTTCTACCGGGGGGTATACGAGCAGTACTTC.

V gene TRBV11-3 combines with J gene TRBJ1-3, with 8 bases fitting TRBD1. In germline, CDR1 is SGHNT, CDR2 YENEEA. Losses at the gene ends were 10 bases for V and 2 bases for J; bases not matched to a gene: 7. The CDR3 sequence is 14 residues long. As DNA, the CDR3 is TGTGCCACCGGACAGGGTCTCGCTGGAAACACCATATATTTT. Translated, it gives CATGQGLAGNTIYF.

This clone has just one count. The chain combines TRBV6-5 with TRBJ2-1; D remains ambiguous. Germline CDR1 and CDR2: MNHEY and SVGAGI. V was shortened by 0 bases and J by 7 bases, with 7 bases between the two germline ends. The CDR3 runs 13 residues. The CDR3 coding sequence is TGTGCCAGCAGTTACTCGAGCCGGAATGAGCAGTTCTTC. Its translation is CASSYSSRNEQFF.

This clone was detected only once. The genes are TRBV18 and TRBJ2-7, with D tentatively TRBD2 (6 bases). Germline V CDR1 and CDR2: KGHSH, LQKENI. The CDR3 consists of 14 residues. V gave up 0 bases and J gave up 4 bases, with 10 bases separating them. The CDR3 protein is CASSPPEGRYEQYF. CDR3 nucleotide sequence: TGTGCCAGCTCACCACCTGAGGGGAGGTACGAGCAGTACTTC.

V gene TRBV13 combines with J gene TRBJ2-7, with D possibly TRBD1 on 5 matching bases. Between the trimmed V and J ends, which lost 2 bases and 3 bases, there was a span of 11 bases. The CDR3 has 14 residues. The germline gives CDR1 PRHDT, CDR2 FYEKMQ (reference sequence). The CDR3 is CASSLKGDYYEQYF. The CDR3, as DNA: TGTGCCAGCAGCTTAAAAGGGGATTACTACGAGCAGTACTTC. The whole variable domain, filled in from reference TRBV13 and TRBJ2-7, reads AAGVIQSPRHLIKEKRETATLKCYPIPRHDTVYWYQQGPGQDPQFLISFYEKMQSDKGSIPDRFSAQQFSDYHSELNMSSLELGDSALYFCASSLKGDYYEQYFGPGTRLTVT.

This clone occurred once. The chain links TRBV5-1 to TRBJ2-1; D is unclear. V was shortened by 0 bases and J by 6 bases, with 7 bases between the two germline ends. Germline V CDR1 and CDR2: SGHRS, YFSETQ. CDR3 length: 13 residues. This CDR3 is CASSLGDFNEQFF. DNA for the CDR3: TGCGCCAGCAGCTTGGGAGACTTCAATGAGCAGTTCTTC.

J is TRBJ2-7 and V is TRBV18; TRBD1 is a possible D gene (5 bases). The CDR3 spans 15 residues. The germline V gene encodes CDR1 KGHSH and CDR2 LQKENI. Trimming cost V 4 bases and J 4 bases, with 17 bases left between them. The CDR3 nucleotides read TGTGCCAGCTCACTGAGCCGACAGTTGGGATACGAGCAGTACTTC. It codes for CASSLSRQLGYEQYF.

V usage is TRBV4-2 and J usage is TRBJ2-5, with D tentatively TRBD2 (7 bases). There are 17 residues in the CDR3. V was clipped by 0 bases and J by 4 bases, with 18 bases between them. The germline V gene encodes CDR1 LGHNA and CDR2 YNFKEQ. DNA of the CDR3: TGTGCCAGCAGCCAAGATCTGAGGGGAGGGGGGGCAGAGACCCAGTACTTC. Translated, it gives CASSQDLRGGGAETQYF.

The genes are TRBV19 and TRBJ1-2, with D hard to call. V gave up 5 bases and J gave up 4 bases, with 11 bases separating them. The CDR3 loop spans 13 amino acids. Per the germline V gene, CDR1 is LNHDA and CDR2 is SQIVND (reference sequence). In nucleotides, the CDR3 is TGTGCCAGTAGTGTCCCCGGTCTCTATGGCTACACCTTC. Its protein product is CASSVPGLYGYTF.

The chain uses TRBV9 and TRBJ2-7; 9 nucleotides match TRBD2. The CDR3 has 16 residues. The germline V gene has CDR1 SGDLS and CDR2 YYNGEE. With 4 bases clipped from V and 0 bases from J, the junction kept 8 bases outside the gene matches. CDR3 sequence (DNA): TGTGCCAGCAGCCCTCAAGCGGGGGGTACCTCCTACGAGCAGTACTTC. The encoded protein is CASSPQAGGTSYEQYF.

The chain's CDR3 is CASSRLAGGPDTQYF. In DNA form, the CDR3 reads TGTGCCAGCAGTCGACTAGCGGGGGGGCCAGATACGCAGTATTTT. The chain couples TRBV2 to TRBJ2-3; 14 nucleotides match TRBD2. CDR1 is SNHLY and CDR2 is FYNNEI in the germline V gene. There are 15 residues in the CDR3. Unmatched junction bases numbered 2, after V lost 5 bases and J lost 4 bases.

This clone was observed once. The rearrangement joins TRBV13 to TRBJ2-2; weak D call: TRBD2 (6 bases). V lost 2 bases and J lost 7, with 11 bases in between. The CDR3 loop spans 14 amino acids. Germline V gene data show CDR1 as PRHDT and CDR2 as FYEKMQ (reference sequence). CDR3 residues: CASSLYPGGGELFF. The CDR3 region has the DNA TGTGCCAGCAGCTTATATCCCGGGGGCGGGGAGCTGTTTTTT.

The V and J genes are TRBV6-1 and TRBJ2-3; 8 nucleotides match TRBD2. Germline CDR1 is MNHNS and CDR2 is SASEGT. CDR3 length equals 14 residues. V shed 5 bases and J 2 bases; nucleotides not matched to a gene: 3. CDR3 coding DNA: TGTGCCAGCAGTCCGGGACTAGACACAGATACGCAGTATTTT. Protein product: CASSPGLDTDTQYF.

The V and J genes are TRBV29-1 and TRBJ2-1; D is perhaps TRBD1 (6 bases). CDR1 and CDR2 from the germline V gene are SQVTM and ANQGSEA. The CDR3 covers 13 residues. The ends were cut back, 4 bases at V and 6 bases at J, with 13 bases in the middle. The CDR3 spells CSVVRQVLNEQFF. Here the CDR3 DNA reads TGCAGCGTTGTAAGACAGGTTCTCAATGAGCAGTTCTTC.

The chain combines TRBV5-5 with TRBJ1-1; 8 nucleotides line up with TRBD1. The CDR3 loop spans 15 amino acids. Germline CDR1 reads SGHKS; CDR2 reads YYEKEE (reference sequence). Germline trimming cut 1 base from V and 3 bases from J; bases unmatched to any gene: 5. The CDR3 region is CASSLSPGGDTEAFF. CDR3 in DNA: TGTGCCAGCAGCTTGAGCCCAGGGGGCGACACTGAAGCTTTCTTT.

CDR3 nucleotide sequence: TGTGCCAGTAGTATTCGGAATTCACCCCTCCACTTT. Encoded protein: CASSIRNSPLHF. This chain links TRBV19 with TRBJ1-6, with no clear D. Deletions cut 3 bases from V and 7 bases from J, with 4 bases between. Per the germline V gene, CDR1 is LNHDA and CDR2 is SQIVND (reference sequence). The CDR3 totals 12 residues.

The V and J genes are TRBV5-1 and TRBJ2-3; 8 nucleotides agree with TRBD1. Trimming removed 4 bases from V and 0 bases from J; junction bases left unmatched: 4. Germline V gene lookup returns CDR1 SGHRS and CDR2 YFSETQ. The CDR3 loop spans 15 amino acids. The CDR3 here is CASSQGAQSTDTQYF. The CDR3 bases are TGCGCCAGCAGCCAGGGGGCGCAGAGCACAGATACGCAGTATTTT.

The gene calls are TRBV5-1 and TRBJ2-7, with 7 positions matching TRBD2. The V gene end was trimmed by 0 bases and the J gene end by 5 bases; junction bases not matched to a gene: 5. Germline loops: CDR1 SGHRS, CDR2 YFSETQ. CDR3 size: 14 residues. Written as DNA, the CDR3 is TGCGCCAGCAGCTTGGCCACTAGCGTCAACGAGCAGTACTTC. Protein: CASSLATSVNEQYF.